This TCR beta chain was sequenced in a study of molecular identifiers for immune sequencing clone quantification (dated by TCRdb to between 2017 and 2018). In the study overall: In a replicate experiment, RNA from roughly 21,000 or 96,000 naive CD8 T cells was split into five aliquots, four of which were sequenced. The study was a methods study using CD8 T cells to benchmark molecular-identifier clustering-based TCR repertoire sequencing (MIDCIRS) and TCR RNA copy counting.

This clonotype was recorded at least ten times. Its antigen is not yet known. No qualities accompany the bases; no much larger clone lies one base away. The library relied on PCR. Sequenced on an Illumina HiSeq 4000. Bulk TCR libraries were made following a previously described method, with the TCR primers given in Table S5. Total RNA was purified with the Qiagen AllPrep DNA/RNA kit. Before any analysis, reads coming from multiple sequencing runs of the same library were combined into one pool. The authors processed their data as follows. Reads were retained only if their TCR constant sequence matched exactly, and those retained reads were trimmed to 150 nt and grouped according to their 12-nt molecular barcodes. Within each barcode group, reads were sub-clustered at a 15% Levenshtein threshold, and quality-weighted consensus sequences were built per RNA molecule. Non-functional sequences were discarded, and so were lower-count sequences lying one edit away from another sequence. On the basis of fitting two negative binomial distributions, barcode sub-clusters with fewer than 20% of the maximum read count were discarded. Starting from the raw public reads, TCRdb applied fastp trimming at Q25, assembled clones with MiXCR and retained in-frame beta chains. A single entry per CDR3 protein holds the most common genes and DNA from its merged rows. What appears here as the V and J calls and clone size reflects TCRdb's work, not the paper's. Within this sample are under 650,000 distinct CDR3 sequences, with about 20% of them counted one time only. Around 0.9% of the sample rests with the top ten.

Counted from cysteine to phenylalanine, this CDR3 has 13 amino acids. The CDR3 DNA has 39 bases and is translated from base 1. The germline V gene (reference sequence) provides CDR1 SEHNR and CDR2 FQNEAQ. V is cut by 8 bases and J by 2 bases, and the space between the germline ends is 11 bases. Libraries of naive CD8 T cells were generated from roughly 21,000 to 960,000 sorted cells, with 10%, 30% or 50% of the purified RNA used. Naive CD8 T cells, defined as CD8+CD4-CCR7+CD45RA+, were FACS-sorted into RLT Plus buffer on a BD FACSAria II. Detection sensitivity was tested by spiking Jurkat RNA equal to some 11 TCR copies' worth into samples containing 20,000-1,000,000 naive CD8 T cells. Enrichment of CD8 T cells was performed with RosetteSep CD8+ T Cell Enrichment Cocktail and Ficoll-Paque, after which ACK red cell lysis was carried out. General findings and caveats noted by the study authors: In CMV-specific effector cells, clones with more than 20 RNA copies accounted for over 97% of molecules, whereas in naive cells such clones accounted for under 1%. The naive libraries included spiked-in Jurkat TCR RNA (around 9 copies' worth), and this RNA is not part of the donor repertoire. Modeling indicated about 3 TCR RNA copies recovered per cell, compared with 9 to 10 by digital PCR, which implies a capture efficiency of around 31%. Highly expanded clone sizes could be underestimated because identical TCR molecules may share a barcode. When barcode sub-clustering was left out, chimeric consensus sequences inflated TCR diversity, with chimeras reaching as high as 47%. A single cell's worth of spiked-in Jurkat TCR RNA was reported detectable even among around 1 million naive CD8 T cells.

Rearrangement joined TRBV7-9 to TRBJ2-3; the D gene lacks a confident call. Input material: naive CD8+ T cells from blood, with Jurkat cell RNA spiked in. The sample's cell subset or site, from its label and the paper: FACS-sorted CD8+CD4-CCR7+CD45RA+ naive T cells. The sequence came from a human donor in good health. Some libraries in this study had Jurkat cell RNA spiked in. This receptor carries the CDR3 CASLAEPTDTQYF. The DNA sequence is TGTGCCAGCTTGGCAGAGCCCACAGATACGCAGTATTTT.